This T cell receptor (beta chain) was obtained from a study of blood T cell repertoires in COVID-19. Study in general: The cDNA or gDNA used as material had been derived from T cells, B-cell-depleted T cells, or PBMCs.

The germline gives CDR1 KGHDR, CDR2 SFDVKD. The length of the CDR3 is 14 residues. V was clipped by 3 bases and J by 5 bases, with 10 bases between them. Only a few counts were recorded for this clone. Per the authors' pipeline: Estimation of nucleated cell counts was performed using reference gene primer amplification. Generated by immunoSEQ multiplex PCR, the TCRdb table keeps only in-frame clones and is missing some. The V and J calls and clone size come from that table; D and trimming were worked out from the DNA. The table has 140,000 to 150,000 clones, 85% to 90% seen once. The chain uses TRBV24-1 and TRBJ2-1; TRBD2 might be the D (6 bases). This TCR was sampled from a human donor in a cohort sampled during active COVID-19. Material for sequencing was peripheral blood. The CDR3 DNA is TGTGCCACCAGTGATATGGGACTGGACAATGAGCAGTTCTTC. As protein: CATSDMGLDNEQFF.